The 9 T cell receptor beta chains given below trace back to one sample, sequenced in a study of control samples from healthy donors and cancer patients. Assay: immunoSEQ multiplex PCR; the TCRdb copy retains only in-frame clones and omits some. Found here are roughly 120,000 clones, roughly 90% of them singletons; the top ten hold roughly 4%. The sequencing input was PBMCs. The receptor set was obtained from an older woman with lung cancer.

The chain is built from TRBV7-9 and TRBJ1-1; TRBD1 matches at 8 bases. Germline lookup yields CDR1 SEHNR and CDR2 FQNEAQ (reference sequence). The CDR3 has 17 residues. V gave up 3 bases and J gave up 4 bases; unmatched junction bases: 13. CDR3 DNA: TGTGCCAGCAGCTTTTTAACCGGACAGGGTGGGACCACTGAAGCTTTCTTT. This codes for CASSFLTGQGGTTEAFF.

The chain links TRBV5-6 to TRBJ2-7; TRBD2 matches at 8 bases. The germline V gene encodes CDR1 SGHDT and CDR2 YYEEEE. The CDR3 runs to 12 residues. The junction had 6 bases not matched to a gene; V was cut back by 7 bases and J by 6 bases. CDR3 protein: CASGIGTSEQYF. CDR3 nucleotide sequence: TGTGCCAGCGGTATTGGGACTAGCGAGCAGTACTTC.

The gene calls are TRBV10-3 and TRBJ1-2; D perhaps matches TRBD1 (6 bases). V was shortened by 3 bases and J by 4 bases, with 9 bases between the two germline ends. The germline V gene encodes CDR1 ENHRY and CDR2 SYGVKD. The CDR3 sequence is 13 residues long. DNA for the CDR3: TGTGCCATCAGTGACGAGGGGGTCTATGGCTACACCTTC. It is translated as CAISDEGVYGYTF.

The chain couples TRBV6-5 to TRBJ2-1; 7 bases agree with TRBD2. This CDR3 spans 15 amino acids. Germline CDR1 MNHEY, CDR2 SVGAGI. The V segment lost 6 bases and the J segment 3 bases; nucleotides outside the gene matches: 8. This CDR3 reads CASRPAGYVYNEQFF. Here the CDR3 DNA reads TGTGCCAGCAGGCCAGCGGGGTACGTCTACAATGAGCAGTTCTTC.

V is TRBV12-3 or TRBV12-4 and J is TRBJ2-2, with a possible D match to TRBD2 (7 bases). With 10 bases removed from V and 5 bases from J, the gap between germline ends came to 11 bases. The CDR3 is 12 amino acids. For the CDR3, the DNA is TGTGCCATGGGGGGGCGGACCGGGGAGCTGTTTTTT. It translates to CAMGGRTGELFF.

This chain uses TRBV28 with TRBJ2-7, with D tentatively TRBD1 or TRBD2 (5 bases each). Germline CDR1 is MDHEN and CDR2 is SYDVKM. This CDR3 spans 13 amino acids. V lost 3 bases, J lost 6 bases, and 12 bases lay in between. CDR3 bases: TGTGCCAGCAGTTTTCTCGGGACCCGCGAGCAGTACTTC. This translates into CASSFLGTREQYF.

In nucleotides, the CDR3 is TGCAGCGTACGGACAGGGTCTACGCAGTATTTT. It translates to CSVRTGSTQYF. The chain uses TRBV29-1 and TRBJ2-3, with TRBD1 identical over 8 bases. The CDR3 has 11 residues. CDR1 is SQVTM and CDR2 is ANQGSEA in the germline V gene. J was trimmed by 8 bases and V by 6 bases; bases with no gene match: 4.

This clone was picked up a small number of times. This rearrangement joins TRBV3-1 (or the pseudogene TRBV3-2) to TRBJ1-5, with 10 bases that match TRBD1. Germline CDR1 and CDR2: LGHDT and YNNKEL (reference sequence). The CDR3 is 16 residues long. The J segment lost 6 bases and the V segment lost 2 bases, leaving 7 bases of the junction unmatched. CDR3 region: CASSQSYGQGGQPQHF. As DNA, the CDR3 is TGTGCCAGCAGCCAATCGTACGGACAGGGGGGTCAGCCCCAGCATTTT.

This chain connects TRBV7-2 to TRBJ2-7; 12 positions agree with TRBD2. Germline CDR1 reads SGHTA; CDR2 reads FQGNSA. This CDR3 is 16 amino acids long. The ends lost 5 bases at V and 2 bases at J; junction bases unmatched: 7. The CDR3 DNA follows: TGTGCCAGCAGCGCGGCGACTAGCGGGGGAACCTACGAGCAGTACTTC. Encoded protein: CASSAATSGGTYEQYF.